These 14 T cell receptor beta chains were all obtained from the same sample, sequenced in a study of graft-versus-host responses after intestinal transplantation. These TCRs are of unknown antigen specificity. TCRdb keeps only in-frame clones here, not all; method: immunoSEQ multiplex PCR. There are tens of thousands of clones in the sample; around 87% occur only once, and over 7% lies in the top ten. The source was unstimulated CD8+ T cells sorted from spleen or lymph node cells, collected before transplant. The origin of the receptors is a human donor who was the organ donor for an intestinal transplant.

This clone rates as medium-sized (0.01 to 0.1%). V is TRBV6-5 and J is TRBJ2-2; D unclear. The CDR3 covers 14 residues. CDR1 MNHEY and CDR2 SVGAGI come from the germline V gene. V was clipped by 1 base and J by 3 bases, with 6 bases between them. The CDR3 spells CASSYLAYTGELFF. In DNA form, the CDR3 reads TGTGCCAGCAGTTACTTGGCGTACACCGGGGAGCTGTTTTTT.

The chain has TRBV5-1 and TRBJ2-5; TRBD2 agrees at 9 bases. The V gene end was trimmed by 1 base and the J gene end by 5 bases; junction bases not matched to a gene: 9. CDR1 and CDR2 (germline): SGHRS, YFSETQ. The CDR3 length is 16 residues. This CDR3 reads CASSLRRGGRGETQYF. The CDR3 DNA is TGCGCCAGCAGCTTGCGGCGGGGGGGCCGTGGGGAGACCCAGTACTTC.

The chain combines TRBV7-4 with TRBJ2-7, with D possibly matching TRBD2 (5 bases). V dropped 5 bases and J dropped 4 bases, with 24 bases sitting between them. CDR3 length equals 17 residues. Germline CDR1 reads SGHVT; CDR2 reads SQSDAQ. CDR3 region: CASSILFGQAVNYEQYF. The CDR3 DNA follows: TGTGCCAGCAGCATCCTGTTTGGCCAAGCGGTAAATTACGAGCAGTACTTC.

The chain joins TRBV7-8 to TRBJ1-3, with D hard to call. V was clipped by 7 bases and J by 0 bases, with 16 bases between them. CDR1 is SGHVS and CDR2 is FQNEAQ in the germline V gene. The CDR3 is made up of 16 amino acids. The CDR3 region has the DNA TGTGCCAGCACCGAGTTACCGGGGAACTCTGGAAACACCATATATTTT. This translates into CASTELPGNSGNTIYF.

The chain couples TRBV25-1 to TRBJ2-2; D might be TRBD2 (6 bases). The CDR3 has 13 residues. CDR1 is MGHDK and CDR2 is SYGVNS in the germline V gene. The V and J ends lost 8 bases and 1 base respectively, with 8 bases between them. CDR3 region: CASLGGNTGELFF. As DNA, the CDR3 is TGTGCCAGCTTGGGGGGGAACACCGGGGAGCTGTTTTTT.

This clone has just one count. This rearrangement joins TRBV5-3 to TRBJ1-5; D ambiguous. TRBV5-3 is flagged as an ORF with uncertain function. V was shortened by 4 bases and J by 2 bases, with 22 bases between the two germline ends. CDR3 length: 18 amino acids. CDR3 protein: CARSPWRLGFSGNQPQHF. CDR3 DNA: TGTGCCAGAAGCCCATGGCGACTGGGATTTTCGGGCAATCAGCCCCAGCATTTT.

The CDR3 spells CASSGDRGPLFGNTIYF. The CDR3 nucleotides read TGTGCCAGCAGCGGGGACAGGGGGCCTCTCTTTGGAAACACCATATATTTT. The chain is built from TRBV9 and TRBJ1-3; TRBD1 aligns across 12 bases. The germline CDR1 and CDR2 sequences are SGDLS and YYNGEE. V gave up 3 bases and J gave up 3 bases; unmatched junction bases: 7. CDR3 size: 17 residues. The variable domain in full, completed from reference TRBV9 and TRBJ1-3, reads DSGVTQTPKHLITATGQRVTLRCSPRSGDLSVYWYQQSLDQGLQFLIQYYNGEERAKGNILERFSAQQFPDLHSELNLSSLELGDSALYFCASSGDRGPLFGNTIYFGEGSWLTVV.

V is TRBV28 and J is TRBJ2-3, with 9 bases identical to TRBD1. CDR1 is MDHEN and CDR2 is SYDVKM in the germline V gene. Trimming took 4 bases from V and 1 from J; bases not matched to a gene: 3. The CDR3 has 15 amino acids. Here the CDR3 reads CASSWWDRGTDTQYF. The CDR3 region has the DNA TGTGCCAGCAGTTGGTGGGACAGGGGCACAGATACGCAGTATTTT.

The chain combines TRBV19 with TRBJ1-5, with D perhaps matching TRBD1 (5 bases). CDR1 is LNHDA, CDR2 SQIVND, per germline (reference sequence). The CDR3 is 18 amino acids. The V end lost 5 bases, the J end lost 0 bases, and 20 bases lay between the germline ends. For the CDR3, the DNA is TGTGCCAGTAGTCCGGGACTTGTCTCGGTATATAGCAATCAGCCCCAGCATTTT. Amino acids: CASSPGLVSVYSNQPQHF. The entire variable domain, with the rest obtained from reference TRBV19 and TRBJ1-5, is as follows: DGGITQSPKYLFRKEGQNVTLSCEQNLNHDAMYWYRQDPGQGLRLIYYSQIVNDFQKGDIAEGYSVSREKKESFPLTVTSAQKNPTAFYLCASSPGLVSVYSNQPQHFGDGTRLSIL.

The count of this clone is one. The CDR3 DNA reads as TGTGCCAGTAGTCTCTCGGCAGGGGGGCGAGCCCAGCATTTT. Translated: CASSLSAGGRAQHF. The genes are TRBV19 and TRBJ1-5, with 7 bases lining up with TRBD1. The trim removed 5 bases at V and 11 bases at J, leaving 12 bases unmatched. Per germline, CDR1 LNHDA and CDR2 SQIVND (reference sequence). The CDR3 runs to 14 residues.

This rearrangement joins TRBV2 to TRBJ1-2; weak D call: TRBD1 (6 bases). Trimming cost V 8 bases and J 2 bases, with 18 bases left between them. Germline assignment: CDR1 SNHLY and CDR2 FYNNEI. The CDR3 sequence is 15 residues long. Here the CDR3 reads CASDFIRGLNYGYTF. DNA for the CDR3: TGTGCCAGCGACTTCATCAGGGGTTTAAACTATGGCTACACCTTC.

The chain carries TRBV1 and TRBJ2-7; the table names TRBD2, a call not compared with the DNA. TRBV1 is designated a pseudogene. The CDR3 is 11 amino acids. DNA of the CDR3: TGCACCAGCAGCCAAGAAACCTCCGGGTACTTC. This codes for CTSSQETSGYF.

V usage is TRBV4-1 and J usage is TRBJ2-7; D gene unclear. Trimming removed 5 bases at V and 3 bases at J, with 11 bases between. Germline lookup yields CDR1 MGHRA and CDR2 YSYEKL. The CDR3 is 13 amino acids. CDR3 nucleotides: TGCGCCAGCAGCGCCGGACCGGGCTACGAGCAGTACTTC. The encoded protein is CASSAGPGYEQYF.

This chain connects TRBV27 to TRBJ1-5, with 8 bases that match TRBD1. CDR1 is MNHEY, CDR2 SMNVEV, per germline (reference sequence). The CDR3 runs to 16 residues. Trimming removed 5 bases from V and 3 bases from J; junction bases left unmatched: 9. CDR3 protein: CASSQHLGQANQPQHF. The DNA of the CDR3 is TGTGCCAGCAGTCAACACCTGGGACAGGCCAATCAGCCCCAGCATTTT.